This T cell receptor beta chain is drawn from a study of cytomegalovirus exposure and HLA in healthy donors. The CDR3 extends over 15 amino acids. Between the trimmed V and J ends, which lost 1 base and 1 base, there was a span of 10 bases. Germline V gene sequence: CDR1 MGHRA, CDR2 YSYEKL. Findings and limits, study-wide: Most of the CMV-associated TCR beta chains (in a later analysis) appeared to be HLA-restricted. Most TCR sequences proved rare, with some public TCRs found in many donors. According to a later analysis, donors in an Asian-associated ancestry cluster reportedly had fewer N-insertions than the approximately 720-donor mean.

PCR was performed using 60 Vbeta and 13 Jbeta primers. Per the original methods: Among the unique TCR beta chains that a later analysis counted, around 82 million in all, roughly 11 million were shared. Sequencing was performed with immunoSEQ multiplex PCR; in TCRdb, only in-frame clones are kept and a portion is missing. V, J and clone size derive from that table, while D and trimming were established from the DNA sequence. The data hold about 59,000 clones, with roughly 80% observed a single time. This clone has just a few counts. Antigen unknown. The sequence derives from a woman aged 40 to 55 in good health and CMV-seronegative. The material sequenced was PBMCs. V is TRBV4-1 and J is TRBJ2-5; D is perhaps TRBD2 (5 bases). The CDR3 sequence is CASSQAGLRQETQYF. The CDR3 bases are TGCGCCAGCAGCCAAGCGGGATTGCGCCAAGAGACCCAGTACTTC.